This is a list of T cell receptor beta chains from one sample in a study of long-term antiretroviral therapy in people with HIV. Assay used: immunoSEQ multiplex PCR; TCRdb lists only in-frame clones, some missing. Counted here are about 16,000 clones, 88% occurring once; the ten biggest clones make up more than 10%. The input for sequencing was unsorted PBMCs, taken 0.7 years before starting antiretroviral therapy. The receptors derive from a man aged 50-59 years with HIV. Both conserved end residues are part of each CDR3. The D gene is left open where the match is weak. For some rows the clone size is stated as once, few or many, or as a class when expanded; others skip it.

>TRBJ2-4|once|TRBV6-1|TRBD1
CASSDRTGTNIQYF
TGTGCCAGCAGTGACCGGACAGGGACAAACATTCAGTACTTC
>TRBJ2-4|-|TRBV7-4|-
CASRAVGGTKNIQYF
TGTGCCAGCAGGGCAGTGGGGGGTACCAAAAACATTCAGTACTTC
>TRBJ1-3|-|TRBV6-1|-
CASSRITGNTIYF
TGTGCCAGCTCTCGTATTACTGGAAACACCATATATTTT
>TRBJ1-1|-|TRBV15|-
CATSRDWQNTEAFF
TGTGCCACCAGCAGAGATTGGCAGAACACTGAAGCTTTCTTT
>TRBJ2-7|-|TRBV7-2|-
CASSLVVSTYEQYF
TGTGCCAGCAGCTTAGTAGTCAGTACCTACGAGCAGTACTTC
>TRBJ1-4|-|TRBV15|-
CATSRDLPYGGDEKLFF
TGTGCCACCAGCAGAGATCTGCCCTATGGCGGGGATGAAAAACTGTTTTTT
>TRBJ1-5|few|TRBV6-1|-
CASTEGQSPYSNQPQHF
TGTGCCAGCACTGAGGGGCAGTCACCTTATAGCAATCAGCCCCAGCATTTT
>TRBJ1-2|-|TRBV14|-
CASSQERDKNGGYTF
TGTGCCAGCAGCCAAGAAAGGGATAAGAACGGAGGCTACACCTTC
>TRBJ2-2|-|TRBV18|-
CASSPHLEAVNTGELFF
TGTGCCAGCTCACCTCACCTGGAGGCAGTGAACACCGGGGAGCTGTTTTTT
>TRBJ1-1|few|TRBV10-2|-
CASSNQGITEAFF
TGCGCCAGCAGTAATCAGGGAATTACTGAAGCTTTCTTT
>TRBJ1-2|-|TRBV7-8|TRBD1
CASSLVGQGAFYGYTF
TGTGCCAGCAGCTTAGTTGGACAGGGGGCGTTTTATGGCTACACCTTC
>TRBJ2-3|once|TRBV5-4|-
CASSTALRGQSTDTQYF
TGTGCCAGCAGCACCGCTTTGCGGGGGCAAAGCACAGATACGCAGTATTTT
>TRBJ2-1|-|TRBV10-3|-
CAISESGRDGAYNEQFF
TGTGCCATCAGTGAGTCTGGTAGGGACGGAGCCTACAATGAGCAGTTCTTC
>TRBJ1-4|-|TRBV5-1|-
CASSPGGLDEKLFF
TGCGCCAGCAGCCCTGGCGGGTTGGATGAAAAACTGTTTTTT
>TRBJ1-1|-|TRBV5-1|-
CASSLANPNTEAFF
TGCGCCAGCAGCTTGGCCAACCCGAACACTGAAGCTTTCTTT
>TRBJ2-7|-|TRBV7-9|-
CASTRPYPPYEQYF
TGTGCCAGCACCCGCCCTTACCCGCCTTACGAGCAGTACTTC
>TRBJ1-3|few|TRBV28|TRBD1
CASSPQGAGGNTIYF
TGTGCCAGCAGCCCACAGGGGGCCGGTGGAAACACCATATATTTT
>TRBJ2-7|once|TRBV6-5|-
CASWRSGNYEQYF
TGTGCCAGCTGGCGTAGCGGAAACTACGAGCAGTACTTC
>TRBJ1-1|-|TRBV6-1|TRBD1
CASSVAQGAFTEAFF
TGTGCCAGCAGTGTGGCACAGGGGGCTTTCACTGAAGCTTTCTTT
>TRBJ1-4|-|TRBV2|-
CASNNRMDEKLFF
TGTGCCAGCAATAACAGGATGGATGAAAAACTGTTTTTT
>TRBJ2-5|-|TRBV7-2|-
CASSLVGAGARRGETQYF
TGTGCCAGCAGCTTAGTGGGAGCGGGCGCGAGACGGGGGGAGACCCAGTACTTC
>TRBJ1-1|-|TRBV5-1|-
CASSLFGGAGTEAFF
TGCGCCAGCAGCTTGTTTGGGGGCGCAGGCACTGAAGCTTTCTTT
>TRBJ2-5|-|TRBV2|-
CASISQPRQETQYF
TGTGCCAGCATTTCACAGCCGCGCCAAGAGACCCAGTACTTC
>TRBJ2-3|-|TRBV5-4|-
CASSLVTSTDTQYF
TGTGCCAGCAGCTTGGTGACTAGCACAGATACGCAGTATTTT
>TRBJ2-7|-|TRBV5-5|TRBD1
CASSFEGQDPYEQYF
TGTGCCAGCAGCTTTGAAGGACAGGACCCCTACGAGCAGTACTTC
>TRBJ1-2|-|TRBV6-6|TRBD1
CATRIGTDGYTF
TGTGCCACGCGCATCGGGACAGATGGCTACACCTTC
>TRBJ1-1|-|TRBV5-1|-
CASSLKGMGEAFF
TGCGCCAGCAGCTTGAAGGGGATGGGTGAAGCTTTCTTT
>TRBJ2-2|-|TRBV19|-
CASSIPRTDGELFF
TGTGCCAGTAGTATACCCAGGACGGACGGGGAGCTGTTTTTT
>TRBJ1-2|-|TRBV18|-
CASSPARQYPNYGYTF
TGTGCCAGCTCACCTGCCCGACAGTATCCTAACTATGGCTACACCTTC
>TRBJ2-3|-|TRBV7-9|-
CASSRARASTDTQYF
TGTGCCAGCAGCCGGGCGCGTGCTAGCACAGATACGCAGTATTTT
>TRBJ1-1|-|TRBV5-4|TRBD1
CASSAGADRDTEAFF
TGTGCCAGCAGCGCCGGGGCGGACAGGGACACTGAAGCTTTCTTT
>TRBJ1-5|-|TRBV10-3|-
CAIGQYSNQPQHF
TGTGCCATCGGACAGTATAGCAATCAGCCCCAGCATTTT
>TRBJ2-1|-|TRBV5-1|TRBD2
CASSFGLAGTNEQFF
TGCGCCAGCAGCTTTGGACTAGCGGGAACCAATGAGCAGTTCTTC
>TRBJ2-1|-|TRBV5-1|-
CASSLAGVYYNEQFF
TGCGCCAGCAGCTTGGCTGGAGTGTACTACAATGAGCAGTTCTTC
>TRBJ2-1|-|TRBV2|-
CASSEGVSSFYNEQFF
TGTGCCAGCAGTGAAGGGGTAAGCAGTTTCTACAATGAGCAGTTCTTC
>TRBJ2-7|-|TRBV7-8|TRBD1
CASSLEGQSYEQYF
TGTGCCAGCAGCTTAGAGGGACAGTCCTACGAGCAGTACTTC
>TRBJ2-1|-|TRBV5-1|TRBD2
CASNLAGGYNEQFF
TGCGCCAGCAACCTAGCGGGAGGTTACAATGAGCAGTTCTTC
>TRBJ2-7|few|TRBV30|TRBD1
CAWSWGPGTGAYEQYF
TGTGCCTGGAGTTGGGGACCCGGGACAGGGGCCTACGAGCAGTACTTC
>TRBJ1-3|-|TRBV7-9|-
CASSASFDRNTIYF
TGTGCCAGCAGCGCCAGCTTCGACAGAAACACCATATATTTT
>TRBJ2-3|-|TRBV20-1|-
CSAAAFAAQYF
TGCAGTGCTGCCGCCTTTGCTGCGCAGTATTTT
>TRBJ1-2|-|TRBV6-5|-
CASSYGGNYGYTF
TGTGCCAGCAGTTACGGAGGGAACTATGGCTACACCTTC
>TRBJ1-5|-|TRBV7-8|-
CASKEGNQPQHF
TGTGCCAGCAAGGAGGGAAATCAGCCCCAGCATTTT
>TRBJ1-2|-|TRBV5-8|-
CASSLGAAYGYTF
TGTGCCAGCAGCCTGGGGGCGGCCTATGGCTACACCTTC
>TRBJ2-3|-|TRBV7-8|TRBD2
CASSSLAGGLGDTQYF
TGTGCCAGCAGCTCCCTAGCGGGGGGGCTAGGAGATACGCAGTATTTT
>TRBJ2-7|-|TRBV29-1|-
CSVALPGEQYF
TGCAGCGTCGCCCTGCCCGGGGAGCAGTACTTC
>TRBJ2-3|-|TRBV7-3|-
CASSQTGSSTDTQYF
TGTGCCAGCAGCCAGACCGGGTCTAGCACAGATACGCAGTATTTT
>TRBJ2-2|-|TRBV7-7|TRBD1
CASSLGDRVSTGELFF
TGTGCTAGCAGCTTAGGGGACAGGGTATCGACCGGGGAGCTGTTTTTT
>TRBJ1-2|-|TRBV4-3|TRBD1
CASSFIPGGDTGGYTF
TGCGCCAGCAGCTTCATTCCAGGGGGCGATACAGGAGGCTACACCTTC
>TRBJ2-7|-|TRBV5-4|TRBD1
CASSSGGQISYEQYF
TGTGCCAGCAGCTCAGGGGGACAGATCTCCTACGAGCAGTACTTC
>TRBJ2-6|-|TRBV12-5|-
CASGVSGANVLTF
TGTGCTAGTGGGGTCTCTGGGGCCAACGTCCTGACTTTC
>TRBJ2-7|-|TRBV6-1|-
CASSEDLVWEQYF
TGTGCCAGCAGTGAAGACCTAGTTTGGGAGCAGTACTTC